The 27 T cell receptor beta chains listed next were all sequenced from one sample in a study of shared clonotypes between healthy human individuals. Profiled with immunoSEQ multiplex PCR; TCRdb holds only in-frame clones, not every one. The table has roughly 1,000,000 clones, 75% to 80% seen once; the top ten hold 0.52%. Sequencing was carried out using memory CD4+ T cells from PBMCs. Specified subset: CD45RA-negative fraction. The source of these receptors is a man aged 18 to 30 in good health. Some clones in this sample may be carry-over from other donors' samples.

The chain combines TRBV27 with TRBJ2-2; 9 bases are a match to TRBD2. V trimming: 6 bases; J trimming: 0 bases; junction bases outside the gene matches: 2. The CDR3 is made up of 15 amino acids. CDR1 is MNHEY and CDR2 is SMNVEV in the germline V gene (reference sequence). The CDR3 sequence: CASRLAGPNTGELFF. CDR3 coding DNA: TGTGCCAGCAGACTAGCGGGCCCGAACACCGGGGAGCTGTTTTTT.

This rearrangement joins TRBV12-5 to TRBJ1-5; a weak D match, TRBD1 (5 bases). The V and J ends lost 1 base and 2 bases respectively, with 6 bases between them. This CDR3 is built from 14 residues. The germline CDR1 and CDR2 sequences are LGHNT and FRNRAP. The CDR3 is CASGLEGGNQPQHF. The CDR3 region has the DNA TGTGCTAGTGGTTTGGAAGGGGGCAATCAGCCCCAGCATTTT. The full variable domain, its missing parts supplied by reference TRBV12-5 and TRBJ1-5, is DARVTQTPRHKVTEMGQEVTMRCQPILGHNTVFWYRQTMMQGLELLAYFRNRAPLDDSGMPKDRFSAEMPDATLATLKIQPSEPRDSAVYFCASGLEGGNQPQHFGDGTRLSIL.

The chain couples TRBV5-6 to TRBJ1-1; D unclear. This CDR3 contains 13 residues. V shed 4 bases and J shed 3 bases, with 10 bases lying between them. The germline V gene has CDR1 SGHDT and CDR2 YYEEEE. CDR3 bases: TGTGCCAGCAGCAGACCCGCGGACACTGAAGCTTTCTTT. Protein: CASSRPADTEAFF.

J is TRBJ1-2 and V is TRBV19, with D hard to call. This CDR3 spans 11 amino acids. V lost 4 bases to trimming and J lost 2 bases, with 2 bases between them. Germline CDR1 is LNHDA and CDR2 is SQIVND (reference sequence). In DNA, the CDR3 is TGTGCCAGTAGTAGGAACTATGGCTACACCTTC. This translates into CASSRNYGYTF. The whole variable domain, filled in from reference TRBV19 and TRBJ1-2, reads DGGITQSPKYLFRKEGQNVTLSCEQNLNHDAMYWYRQDPGQGLRLIYYSQIVNDFQKGDIAEGYSVSREKKESFPLTVTSAQKNPTAFYLCASSRNYGYTFGSGTRLTVV.

The chain couples TRBV19 to TRBJ1-5, with TRBD1 as a possible D gene (5 bases). Germline values: CDR1 LNHDA, CDR2 SQIVND (reference sequence). This CDR3 contains 15 residues. V was shortened by 1 base and J by 6 bases, with 13 bases between the two germline ends. The CDR3 DNA is TGTGCCAGTAGTATAGCCCCCAGGGTGGGTCAGCCCCAGCATTTT. This encodes CASSIAPRVGQPQHF.

This clone was observed once. J is TRBJ2-5 and V is TRBV7-8; possible D gene TRBD1, 6 bases. This CDR3 is 14 amino acids long. Trimming pared 7 bases from V and 5 bases from J, leaving 17 bases between. Germline V gene sequence: CDR1 SGHVS, CDR2 FQNEAQ. This CDR3 is CASKTIGGAETQYF. CDR3 DNA sequence: TGTGCCAGCAAGACAATAGGGGGAGCGGAGACCCAGTACTTC.

The CDR3 sequence is CASSLRTSGRGTDTQYF. As DNA, the CDR3 is TGTGCCAGCAGTCTTCGGACTAGCGGGAGGGGCACAGATACGCAGTATTTT. The V gene is TRBV27, the J gene TRBJ2-3; 15 positions agree with TRBD2. CDR3 length: 17 residues. The junction had 4 bases not matched to a gene; V was cut back by 5 bases and J by 1 base. Germline loops: CDR1 MNHEY, CDR2 SMNVEV (reference sequence).

The chain recombines TRBV4-2 with TRBJ2-7, with a weak D call TRBD2 (6 bases). V was clipped by 2 bases and J by 4 bases, with 12 bases between them. CDR3 length: 14 amino acids. Germline V lookup: CDR1 LGHNA, CDR2 YNFKEQ. DNA for the CDR3: TGTGCCAGCAGCCAACCGGGAGTTATATACGAGCAGTACTTC. It is translated as CASSQPGVIYEQYF.

In regard to this clone: A junction boundary mismatches the germline segment, possibly from a read error. This sequence joins TRBV9 and TRBJ2-1, with 8 bases lining up with TRBD2. Germline V gene sequence: CDR1 SGDLS, CDR2 YYNGEE. CDR3 length: 14 amino acids. DNA for the CDR3: TGTGCCAGTAGCGCCAACCTAGCGGGCCATGAGCAGTTCTTC. As protein: CASSANLAGHEQFF.

The chain recombines TRBV4-3 with TRBJ2-1; D unclear. This CDR3 region has 13 residues. Germline assignment: CDR1 LGHNA and CDR2 YSLEER. Between the trimmed V and J ends, which lost 0 bases and 6 bases, there was a span of 6 bases. The CDR3 coding sequence is TGCGCCAGCAGCCAAGAGTCCCCCAATGAGCAGTTCTTC. It codes for CASSQESPNEQFF.

CDR3 nucleotides: TGTGCCAGCAGCGCCCGGGACAGGGGCACTGAAGCTTTCTTT. Protein sequence: CASSARDRGTEAFF. This chain links TRBV9 with TRBJ1-1, with TRBD1 matching over 10 bases. Per germline, CDR1 SGDLS and CDR2 YYNGEE. This CDR3 comprises 14 residues. The ends lost 3 bases at V and 4 bases at J; junction bases unmatched: 3.

Note on this clone: A read error is possible here, since a much larger clone lies one base away. Other DNA sequences in this sample translate to the same CDR3. The chain carries TRBV6-6 and TRBJ1-2; 9 nucleotides match TRBD1. Germline trimming cut 5 bases from V and 3 bases from J; bases unmatched to any gene: 1. There are 13 residues in the CDR3. In germline, CDR1 is MNHNY, CDR2 SVGAGI (reference sequence). CDR3 nucleotide sequence: TGTGCCAGCAGTCGACAGGGGGACTATGGCTACACCTTC. Protein: CASSRQGDYGYTF.

The chain employs TRBV6-1 and TRBJ2-3, with D uncertain. Germline assignment: CDR1 MNHNS and CDR2 SASEGT. V lost 7 bases and J lost 1, with 12 bases in between. This CDR3 region has 14 residues. Here the CDR3 reads CASNPQWGTDTQYF. CDR3 nucleotide sequence: TGTGCCAGCAACCCTCAGTGGGGCACAGATACGCAGTATTTT.

Only one count was recorded for this clone. The gene calls are TRBV15 and TRBJ1-4; TRBD1 aligns across 7 bases. The germline V gene has CDR1 LNHNV and CDR2 YYDKDF (reference sequence). The CDR3 is 15 amino acids. Unmatched junction bases numbered 9, after V lost 7 bases and J lost 4 bases. The CDR3 region has the DNA TGTGCCACCACTCCGGGGGACAGATATAATGAAAAACTGTTTTTT. It yields the protein CATTPGDRYNEKLFF.

The genes are TRBV28 and TRBJ1-1; a possible D gene is TRBD1 (6 bases). The CDR3 covers 14 residues. Germline values: CDR1 MDHEN, CDR2 SYDVKM. The V end lost 6 bases, the J end lost 5 bases, and 16 bases lay between the germline ends. The CDR3 sequence is CASSRLGGITEAFF. CDR3 DNA: TGTGCCAGCAGCCGGTTAGGGGGTATAACTGAAGCTTTCTTT. The whole variable domain, filled in from reference TRBV28 and TRBJ1-1, reads DVKVTQSSRYLVKRTGEKVFLECVQDMDHENMFWYRQDPGLGLRLIYFSYDVKMKEKGDIPEGYSVSREKKERFSLILESASTNQTSMYLCASSRLGGITEAFFGQGTRLTVV.

The count of this clone is one. The chain has TRBV4-2 and TRBJ2-3, with 14 bases matching TRBD2. Germline loops: CDR1 LGHNA, CDR2 YNFKEQ. Losses at the gene ends were 2 bases for V and 3 bases for J; bases not matched to a gene: 7. CDR3 length equals 18 residues. CDR3 sequence reads: CASSQLGGLAGVTDTQYF. The DNA of the CDR3 is TGTGCCAGCAGCCAACTAGGGGGACTAGCGGGAGTAACAGATACGCAGTATTTT.

This clone was counted once. The chain combines TRBV6-1 with TRBJ2-3; TRBD2 aligns across 10 bases. The CDR3 length is 15 residues. Germline V gene data show CDR1 as MNHNS and CDR2 as SASEGT. J gave up 6 bases and V 5 bases, and 8 bases lay outside the gene matches. The CDR3 loop is CASSRLAGGGDTQYF. The CDR3 bases are TGTGCCAGCAGTCGGTTAGCGGGGGGAGGGGATACGCAGTATTTT.

Here the CDR3 reads CASSRPDRGGETQYF. CDR3 bases: TGTGCCAGCAGCCGACCGGACAGGGGGGGGGAGACCCAGTACTTC. The V call is TRBV28, the J call TRBJ2-5; TRBD1 matches 10 bases. The CDR3 has 15 residues. Germline V gene data show CDR1 as MDHEN and CDR2 as SYDVKM. Trimming at V came to 6 bases and at J to 5 bases, leaving 9 bases not matched to a gene.

V and J are TRBV13 and TRBJ1-4; D may be TRBD1 (5 bases). The CDR3 has 16 amino acids. V was clipped by 3 bases and J by 5 bases, with 16 bases between them. The germline gives CDR1 PRHDT, CDR2 FYEKMQ (reference sequence). CDR3 coding DNA: TGTGCCAGCAGCTTGCAGGGCGTTAGGGAAAATGAAAAACTGTTTTTT. Translated: CASSLQGVRENEKLFF. Complete variable domain (other parts from reference TRBV13 and TRBJ1-4): AAGVIQSPRHLIKEKRETATLKCYPIPRHDTVYWYQQGPGQDPQFLISFYEKMQSDKGSIPDRFSAQQFSDYHSELNMSSLELGDSALYFCASSLQGVRENEKLFFGSGTQLSVL.

This clone showed up just once. This chain joins TRBV11-2 and TRBJ1-6; D gene unclear. V dropped 3 bases and J dropped 10 bases, with 7 bases sitting between them. The CDR3 consists of 12 residues. The germline V gene encodes CDR1 SGHAT and CDR2 FQNNGV. The CDR3 region has the DNA TGTGCCAGCAGCTTTCCAGAGTCACCCCTCCACTTT. Its translation is CASSFPESPLHF. Based on the CDR3 plus reference TRBV11-2 and TRBJ1-6, the full variable domain is EAGVAQSPRYKIIEKRQSVAFWCNPISGHATLYWYQQILGQGPKLLIQFQNNGVVDDSQLPKDRFSAERLKGVDSTLKIQPAKLEDSAVYLCASSFPESPLHFGNGTRLTVT.

Notes on this clone: This CDR3 is also generated by other DNA sequences in the sample. The rearrangement joins TRBV5-1 to TRBJ1-4; 7 bases are a match to TRBD1. In germline, CDR1 is SGHRS, CDR2 YFSETQ. The junction had 4 bases not matched to a gene; V was cut back by 0 bases and J by 5 bases. This CDR3 spans 15 amino acids. The CDR3 region is CASSLEGGANEKLFF. CDR3 coding DNA: TGCGCCAGCAGCTTGGAAGGGGGCGCGAATGAAAAACTGTTTTTT.

V is TRBV5-1 and J is TRBJ2-2; D is undetermined. Trimming shortened V by 2 bases and J by 3 bases, and 5 bases separated the two germline ends. CDR1 and CDR2 (germline): SGHRS, YFSETQ. The CDR3 contains 13 residues. CDR3 region: CASSFDYTGELFF. Written as DNA, the CDR3 is TGCGCCAGCAGCTTCGACTACACCGGGGAGCTGTTTTTT.

The rearrangement joins TRBV5-6 to TRBJ1-6; 7 nucleotides match TRBD1. CDR1 SGHDT and CDR2 YYEEEE come from the germline V gene. The CDR3 is 16 amino acids. V lost 4 bases to trimming and J lost 6 bases; unmatched junction nucleotides: 10. CDR3 sequence (DNA): TGTGCCAGCAGCGAAAGGGGGCGCAGAAGTAATTCACCCCTCCACTTT. Translation: CASSERGRRSNSPLHF.

The chain joins TRBV5-1 to TRBJ2-1; weak D call: TRBD2 (6 bases). This CDR3 is built from 14 residues. Germline CDR1 reads SGHRS; CDR2 reads YFSETQ. The V gene lost 4 bases and the J gene lost 9 bases, with 17 bases spanning the gap. CDR3 coding DNA: TGCGCCAGCAGCCTAGGGGACTCCAGGGTTGAGCAGTTCTTC. Its translation is CASSLGDSRVEQFF.

The chain links TRBV6-5 to TRBJ1-3; 7 bases map to TRBD1. Trimming removed 4 bases from V and 4 bases from J; junction bases left unmatched: 4. The CDR3 sequence is 14 residues long. Germline V lookup: CDR1 MNHEY, CDR2 SVGAGI. CDR3 coding DNA: TGTGCCAGCAGTTCCGACAGGGTGGGAAACACCATATATTTT. Translating it yields CASSSDRVGNTIYF.

The gene calls are TRBV7-3 and TRBJ2-2; no clear D gene. Germline loops: CDR1 SGHTA, CDR2 FQGTGA. The CDR3 extends over 16 amino acids. V dropped 5 bases and J dropped 0 bases, with 13 bases sitting between them. Here the CDR3 reads CASSLAGIANTGELFF. Here the CDR3 DNA reads TGTGCCAGCAGCCTGGCCGGAATTGCGAACACCGGGGAGCTGTTTTTT.

The chain recombines TRBV19 with TRBJ1-2, with D possibly matching TRBD1 (5 bases). Germline lookup yields CDR1 LNHDA and CDR2 SQIVND (reference sequence). V dropped 7 bases and J dropped 4 bases, with 19 bases sitting between them. This CDR3 has 15 residues. CDR3 sequence: CASKLGSRGTYGYTF. Written as DNA, the CDR3 is TGTGCCAGTAAATTAGGGAGTCGGGGGACCTATGGCTACACCTTC. Looking up the rest from reference TRBV19 and TRBJ1-2 gives the full variable domain: DGGITQSPKYLFRKEGQNVTLSCEQNLNHDAMYWYRQDPGQGLRLIYYSQIVNDFQKGDIAEGYSVSREKKESFPLTVTSAQKNPTAFYLCASKLGSRGTYGYTFGSGTRLTVV.